Below are 16 T cell receptor beta chains sequenced from a single sample in a study of T cell responses to AZD1222 COVID-19 vaccine. Data came from immunoSEQ multiplex PCR; TCRdb stores just in-frame clones and leaves some out. The table shows about 92,000 clones, with around 90% occurring only once. Specimen: peripheral blood, collected on day 0 of AZD1222 vaccination. Receptors originate from an adult in good health.

This chain joins TRBV7-9 and TRBJ1-4; TRBD1 matches at 7 bases. CDR1 and CDR2 from the germline V gene are SEHNR and FQNEAQ (reference sequence). With V trimmed by 10 bases and J by 4 bases, 3 bases remained unmatched. The CDR3 loop spans 12 amino acids. The CDR3 protein is CATGQLNEKLFF. As DNA, the CDR3 is TGTGCCACGGGACAGCTTAATGAAAAACTGTTTTTT.

This chain uses TRBV7-3 with TRBJ1-2; the D gene is possibly TRBD1 (6 bases). V dropped 4 bases and J dropped 6 bases, with 12 bases sitting between them. The CDR3 totals 13 residues. CDR1 and CDR2 (germline): SGHTA, FQGTGA. The CDR3 nucleotides are TGTGCCAGCAGCTCGGACAGACGAAATGGCTACACCTTC. Translating it yields CASSSDRRNGYTF.

This chain links TRBV5-1 with TRBJ1-2; D gene uncertain. CDR1 is SGHRS, CDR2 YFSETQ, per germline. Trimming pared 4 bases from V and 8 bases from J, leaving 18 bases between. There are 14 residues in the CDR3. The DNA of the CDR3 is TGCGCCAGCAGCCTGGTCGCCCCCTCCCAGGGCTACACCTTC. Translating it yields CASSLVAPSQGYTF.

The sample holds one count of this clone. The V gene is TRBV6-2 or TRBV6-3, the J gene TRBJ1-5, with 7 positions matching TRBD1. The CDR3 covers 16 residues. Trimming removed 2 bases from V and 7 bases from J; junction bases left unmatched: 11. Germline V CDR1 and CDR2: MNHEY, SVGEGT. The CDR3, as DNA: TGTGCCAGCAGTTACCCAAGACAGGGTGGTCGCCAGCCCCAGCATTTT. Amino acids: CASSYPRQGGRQPQHF.

The rearrangement uses TRBV11-3 and TRBJ2-1; perhaps TRBD2 as D (5 bases). This CDR3 spans 13 amino acids. Germline V CDR1 and CDR2: SGHNT, YENEEA. V was clipped by 4 bases and J by 9 bases, with 13 bases between them. The DNA of the CDR3 is TGTGCCAGCAGCTCGCGCTTGAGCGGTGAGCAGTTCTTC. Protein product: CASSSRLSGEQFF. The complete variable domain, with remaining parts taken from reference TRBV11-3 and TRBJ2-1, reads EAGVVQSPRYKIIEKKQPVAFWCNPISGHNTLYWYLQNLGQGPELLIRYENEEAVDDSQLPKDRFSAERLKGVDSTLKIQPAELGDSAVYLCASSSRLSGEQFFGPGTRLTVL.

The chain employs TRBV5-1 and TRBJ1-3; the match to TRBD1 covers 7 bases. The CDR3 has 14 residues. Unmatched junction bases numbered 5, after V lost 4 bases and J lost 4 bases. Germline assignment: CDR1 SGHRS and CDR2 YFSETQ. The CDR3: CASSARTGGNTIYF. DNA for the CDR3: TGCGCCAGCAGCGCCAGGACAGGAGGAAACACCATATATTTT.

The V and J genes are TRBV7-8 and TRBJ1-5; no clear D. The CDR3 is 14 residues long. V was cut by 3 bases and J by 3 bases, with 9 bases left in between. The germline V gene encodes CDR1 SGHVS and CDR2 FQNEAQ. The CDR3, as DNA: TGTGCCAGCAGCTTGTGGGGATTCAATCAGCCCCAGCATTTT. Amino acids: CASSLWGFNQPQHF.

This rearrangement joins TRBV12-3 or TRBV12-4 to TRBJ1-1; D not certain. This CDR3 has 12 residues. The V end was cut by 3 bases, the J end by 6 bases, with 8 bases between. CDR3 loop: CASSLGLSEAFF. CDR3 nucleotides: TGTGCCAGCAGTTTGGGCTTATCTGAAGCTTTCTTT.

The genes are TRBV9 and TRBJ1-1, with D hard to call. The germline CDR1 and CDR2 sequences are SGDLS and YYNGEE. The CDR3 totals 14 residues. The V gene lost 3 bases and the J gene lost 5 bases, with 14 bases spanning the gap. The CDR3 region has the DNA TGTGCCAGCAGCGACCTGCGATTGGTAACTGAAGCTTTCTTT. Protein product: CASSDLRLVTEAFF.

CDR3 region: CASSHGLAGQSGGEQFF. As DNA, the CDR3 is TGCGCCAGCAGCCATGGACTAGCGGGCCAAAGTGGGGGTGAGCAGTTCTTC. The chain uses TRBV5-1 and TRBJ2-1; 11 nucleotides agree with TRBD2. Per germline, CDR1 SGHRS and CDR2 YFSETQ. V shed 4 bases and J 9 bases; nucleotides not matched to a gene: 15. The CDR3 is made up of 17 amino acids. Variable domain in full (rest from reference TRBV5-1 and TRBJ2-1): KAGVTQTPRYLIKTRGQQVTLSCSPISGHRSVSWYQQTPGQGLQFLFEYFSETQRNKGNFPGRFSGRQFSNSRSEMNVSTLELGDSALYLCASSHGLAGQSGGEQFFGPGTRLTVL.

The rearrangement links TRBV7-3 to TRBJ2-2; 8 bases are shared with TRBD2. Germline V gene sequence: CDR1 SGHTA, CDR2 FQGTGA. Germline trimming cut 5 bases from V and 2 bases from J; bases unmatched to any gene: 4. The CDR3 is 15 residues long. Here the CDR3 reads CASSHSGDNTGELFF. The CDR3, as DNA: TGTGCCAGCAGCCATAGCGGGGATAACACCGGGGAGCTGTTTTTT.

This chain uses TRBV7-2 with TRBJ2-1, with 8 nucleotides matching TRBD2. Trimming took 2 bases from V and 4 from J; bases not matched to a gene: 1. The CDR3 sequence is 14 residues long. CDR1 is SGHTA, CDR2 FQGNSA, per germline. CDR3 sequence reads: CASSLLAGYNEQFF. The CDR3 DNA reads as TGTGCCAGCAGCTTACTAGCGGGTTACAATGAGCAGTTCTTC.

The chain links TRBV6-5 to TRBJ2-3; 14 bases match TRBD2. The CDR3 loop spans 16 amino acids. Per germline, CDR1 MNHEY and CDR2 SVGAGI. V lost 2 bases and J lost 4; bases outside the gene matches: 2. CDR3 sequence reads: CASSYPTSGGADTQYF. The DNA for the CDR3 is TGTGCCAGCAGTTACCCGACTAGCGGGGGGGCAGATACGCAGTATTTT.

The rearrangement links TRBV7-2 to TRBJ1-2; D is possibly TRBD1 (5 bases). Germline V gives CDR1 SGHTA, CDR2 FQGNSA. The V and J ends lost 5 bases and 8 bases respectively, with 15 bases between them. The CDR3 spans 13 residues. This CDR3 reads CASSESEGLGYTF. Written as DNA, the CDR3 is TGTGCCAGCAGCGAATCGGAGGGGTTAGGCTACACCTTC. Using reference TRBV7-2 and TRBJ1-2 for the parts outside the CDR3, the full variable domain is GAGVSQSPSNKVTEKGKDVELRCDPISGHTALYWYRQSLGQGLEFLIYFQGNSAPDKSGLPSDRFSAERTGGSVSTLTIQRTQQEDSAVYLCASSESEGLGYTFGSGTRLTVV.

DNA of the CDR3: TGTGCCAGTAGCCCAATCCCTTCAGGGGCGTATGGCTACACCTTC. This sequence encodes CASSPIPSGAYGYTF. The chain uses TRBV19 and TRBJ1-2; D possibly corresponds to TRBD1 (6 bases). Germline-derived CDR1 and CDR2 are LNHDA and SQIVND (reference sequence). The CDR3 is 15 residues long. V dropped 6 bases and J dropped 5 bases, with 19 bases sitting between them. Full variable domain (missing parts from reference TRBV19 and TRBJ1-2): DGGITQSPKYLFRKEGQNVTLSCEQNLNHDAMYWYRQDPGQGLRLIYYSQIVNDFQKGDIAEGYSVSREKKESFPLTVTSAQKNPTAFYLCASSPIPSGAYGYTFGSGTRLTVV.

V usage is TRBV19 and J usage is TRBJ2-6; 12 bases line up with TRBD1. The CDR3 spans 19 residues. Trimming cost V 5 bases and J 0 bases; bases outside gene matches: 8. Germline V gene data show CDR1 as LNHDA and CDR2 as SQIVND (reference sequence). As DNA, the CDR3 is TGTGCCAGTAGTCCCTACCCGGGACAGGGGGCCTCTGGGGCCAACGTCCTGACTTTC. Translating it yields CASSPYPGQGASGANVLTF.